This paragraph reports one T cell receptor beta chain. What it binds is not known. By way of CD45RO/CCR7/CD25/CD127/CD95/CD27, the CD4+ regulatory, stem cell-like memory, central memory and naive cells were sorted. This sample was included in a study of beta chain features in type 1 diabetes. Findings and limits, study-wide: The similarity of naive, central memory and Treg TCRB repertoires appeared greater among patients than among healthy donors.

The study reverse transcribed the entire isolated RNA, so it sequenced expressed TCRB transcripts. Using immunoSEQ multiplex PCR, the repertoire was profiled, and TCRdb retains in-frame clones only, with some absent. Altogether about 130,000 clones are present, just over 9% being singletons, with the ten largest covering about 0.68%. The sequence was obtained from a young man in good health. Sequenced: central memory CD4+ T cells from blood.

CDR3 sequence (DNA): TGCGCCAGCCGAATGGGACAGGGGGTCTACGAGCAGTACTTC. This codes for CASRMGQGVYEQYF. The chain links TRBV10-2 to TRBJ2-7, with TRBD1 matching over 11 bases. The CDR3 extends over 14 amino acids. In germline, CDR1 is WSHSY, CDR2 SAAADI. Unmatched junction bases numbered 6, after V lost 8 bases and J lost 3 bases.